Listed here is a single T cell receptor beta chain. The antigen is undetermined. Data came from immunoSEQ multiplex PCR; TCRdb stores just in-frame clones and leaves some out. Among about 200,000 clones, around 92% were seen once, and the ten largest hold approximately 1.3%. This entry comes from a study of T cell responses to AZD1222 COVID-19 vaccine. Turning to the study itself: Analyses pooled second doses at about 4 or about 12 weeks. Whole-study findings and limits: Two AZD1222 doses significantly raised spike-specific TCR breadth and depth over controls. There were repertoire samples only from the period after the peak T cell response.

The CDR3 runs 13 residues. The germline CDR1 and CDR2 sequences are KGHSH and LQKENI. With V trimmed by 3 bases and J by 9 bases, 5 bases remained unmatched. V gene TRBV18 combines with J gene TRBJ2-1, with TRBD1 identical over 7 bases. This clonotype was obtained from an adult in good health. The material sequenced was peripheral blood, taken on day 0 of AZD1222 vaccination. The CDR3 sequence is CASSPDRDTEQFF. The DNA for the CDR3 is TGTGCCAGCTCACCTGACAGGGATACTGAGCAGTTCTTC.